Reported below is one T cell receptor (beta chain). This entry comes from a study of blood T cell repertoires in COVID-19. About the study: Sites across the United States, Italy and Spain contributed samples from acute and convalescent COVID-19. Nucleic acid was either cDNA or gDNA, and it came from T cells, B-cell-depleted T cells, or PBMCs.

Original handling: Amplifying reference gene primers gave estimates of nucleated cell counts. Only in-frame clones appear in the TCRdb table, and some are missing; sequencing was by immunoSEQ multiplex PCR. V, J and clone size were drawn from that table, and D and trimming were deduced from the DNA. The repertoire holds some 310,000 clones, with roughly 84% as singletons. The CDR3 is 14 amino acids. Germline V gene sequence: CDR1 KGHSH, CDR2 LQKENI. Trimming left V 6 bases short and J 4 bases short, with 12 bases between. The chain recombines TRBV18 with TRBJ1-4; D is possibly TRBD1 (6 bases). The receptor was derived from a man in his fifties or sixties with active or convalescent COVID-19. The sample consisted of peripheral blood. CDR3 amino acids: CASSRGALNEKLFF. The CDR3 DNA sequence: TGTGCCAGCTCCCGGGGGGCCCTTAATGAAAAACTGTTTTTT.